These 32 T cell receptor beta chains were all obtained from the same sample, sequenced in a study of shared clonotypes between healthy human individuals (dated by TCRdb to 2020 to 2022). The protocol used for the library was the immunoSEQ multiplex PCR assay. TCRdb mirrors the immuneACCESS table, restricted to in-frame sequences. Some clones are absent from its copies; in checked studies, under half trace to an unresolved V gene, and the reason for the others is unknown. Recorded for this sample are some 2.1 million clones; 90% to 95% of them occurred a single time. The top ten hold roughly 0.13% of the sample. The sequencing input was naive CD4+ T cells sorted from blood. The cell subset or site label corresponds to: CD45RA+ positively selected. The receptors here all came from a man aged 18 to 29 in good health.

This chain joins TRBV6-1 and TRBJ2-5, with D hard to call. V was shortened by 3 bases and J by 0 bases, with 5 bases between the two germline ends. This CDR3 has 13 amino acids. CDR1 is MNHNS and CDR2 is SASEGT in the germline V gene. Here the CDR3 reads CASSDTYQETQYF. The CDR3 nucleotides read TGTGCCAGCAGTGACACGTACCAAGAGACCCAGTACTTC.

The gene calls are TRBV19 and TRBJ2-3; unclear D gene. Trimming took 1 base from V and 4 from J, leaving 12 bases between them. The CDR3 is 15 residues long. Germline-derived CDR1 and CDR2 are LNHDA and SQIVND (reference sequence). CDR3 sequence reads: CASSIAAGGPDTQYF. In nucleotides, the CDR3 is TGTGCCAGTAGTATAGCGGCAGGCGGCCCAGATACGCAGTATTTT.

This chain joins TRBV18 and TRBJ2-7; D might be TRBD1 (5 bases). CDR3 length equals 13 residues. The V gene's germline CDR1 is KGHSH and CDR2 LQKENI. V lost 9 bases and J 3 bases, leaving 15 bases between the germline ends. Here the CDR3 reads CASSGPQSYEQYF. The CDR3 DNA reads as TGTGCCAGTTCAGGGCCCCAGAGCTACGAGCAGTACTTC.

J is TRBJ2-7 and V is TRBV27, with D uncertain. The CDR3 is 13 residues long. Germline lookup yields CDR1 MNHEY and CDR2 SMNVEV (reference sequence). V lost 0 bases and J lost 7, with 10 bases in between. As DNA, the CDR3 is TGTGCCAGCAGTTTATCAAGCTTTAATGAGCAGTACTTC. This gives the protein CASSLSSFNEQYF.

The CDR3: CASRRTGGPIHEQYF. The DNA for the CDR3 is TGTGCCAGCAGACGGACAGGGGGCCCTATACACGAGCAGTACTTC. V usage is TRBV28 and J usage is TRBJ2-7, with TRBD1 matching 11 bases. The CDR3 has 15 residues. The germline V gene encodes CDR1 MDHEN and CDR2 SYDVKM. V trimming: 6 bases; J trimming: 5 bases; junction bases outside the gene matches: 9.

This clone was picked up many times. V gene TRBV7-9 combines with J gene TRBJ2-3; D not certain. Germline-derived CDR1 and CDR2 are SEHNR and FQNEAQ (reference sequence). Trimming took 1 base from V and 6 from J, leaving 11 bases between them. The CDR3 is 14 amino acids. CDR3: CASSLVSPRDTQYF. In nucleotides, the CDR3 is TGTGCCAGCAGCTTAGTTTCGCCAAGGGATACGCAGTATTTT. Using reference TRBV7-9 and TRBJ2-3 for the parts outside the CDR3, the full variable domain is DTGVSQNPRHKITKRGQNVTFRCDPISEHNRLYWYRQTLGQGPEFLTYFQNEAQLEKSRLLSDRFSAERPKGSFSTLEIQRTEQGDSAMYLCASSLVSPRDTQYFGPGTRLTVL.

For this clone: At the DNA level, this CDR3 is encoded by other sequences in the same sample as well. The CDR3: CASSQGGDNQPQHF. CDR3 DNA sequence: TGTGCCAGCAGTCAGGGCGGGGACAATCAGCCCCAGCATTTT. The rearrangement uses TRBV28 and TRBJ1-5, with D tentatively TRBD1 (5 bases). The germline V gene has CDR1 MDHEN and CDR2 SYDVKM. Trimming took off 5 bases at V and 3 bases at J, with 11 bases between the two ends. The CDR3 contains 14 residues.

The rearrangement links TRBV5-1 to TRBJ1-2; TRBD1 matches 12 bases. The V and J ends lost 4 bases and 3 bases, in that order; junction bases with no gene match: 19. In germline, CDR1 is SGHRS, CDR2 YFSETQ. This CDR3 region has 20 residues. The CDR3 region is CASSLGTGGGIGAPDYGYTF. DNA for the CDR3: TGCGCCAGCAGCCTGGGGACAGGGGGCGGAATCGGGGCCCCGGACTATGGCTACACCTTC. Complete variable domain (other parts from reference TRBV5-1 and TRBJ1-2): KAGVTQTPRYLIKTRGQQVTLSCSPISGHRSVSWYQQTPGQGLQFLFEYFSETQRNKGNFPGRFSGRQFSNSRSEMNVSTLELGDSALYLCASSLGTGGGIGAPDYGYTFGSGTRLTVV.

This clone was observed a few times. The chain recombines TRBV6-5 with TRBJ1-2, with 10 bases fitting TRBD1. Germline V CDR1 and CDR2: MNHEY, SVGAGI. The CDR3 consists of 13 residues. Trimming cost V 5 bases and J 8 bases; bases outside gene matches: 5. CDR3 residues: CASSADRGLGYTF. For the CDR3, the DNA is TGTGCCAGCAGTGCCGACAGGGGGCTAGGCTACACCTTC.

The CDR3 DNA reads TGTGCCAGCTCACCGGTCCCGGAGGGGAACACTGAAGCTTTCTTT. It yields the protein CASSPVPEGNTEAFF. The rearrangement uses TRBV18 and TRBJ1-1; D remains ambiguous. V lost 3 bases to trimming and J lost 1 base, with 12 bases between them. CDR1 and CDR2 from the germline V gene are KGHSH and LQKENI. This CDR3 region has 15 residues.

This sequence joins TRBV27 and TRBJ2-1; 15 bases align to TRBD2. CDR3 length equals 18 residues. Losses at the gene ends were 1 base for V and 5 bases for J; bases not matched to a gene: 6. Per germline, CDR1 MNHEY and CDR2 SMNVEV (reference sequence). CDR3 sequence: CASSLYGLAGGSNNEQFF. The CDR3 coding sequence is TGTGCCAGCAGTTTATATGGACTAGCGGGGGGGTCTAACAATGAGCAGTTCTTC.

The J gene is TRBJ2-7, the V gene TRBV7-2; 7 bases are shared with TRBD1. V shed 5 bases and J 5 bases; nucleotides not matched to a gene: 12. The length of the CDR3 is 15 residues. Germline V gives CDR1 SGHTA, CDR2 FQGNSA. The CDR3 DNA is TGTGCCAGCAGCCCCATGGACAGGTACGGGCACGAGCAGTACTTC. This gives the protein CASSPMDRYGHEQYF.

The gene calls are TRBV5-1 and TRBJ1-4; D call uncertain. V was cut by 0 bases and J by 4 bases, with 10 bases left in between. The germline gives CDR1 SGHRS, CDR2 YFSETQ. This CDR3 has 15 amino acids. CDR3 nucleotides: TGCGCCAGCAGCTTGGCTGTTGATGGTAATGAAAAACTGTTTTTT. Its translation is CASSLAVDGNEKLFF.

V gene TRBV6-1 combines with J gene TRBJ2-5; no definite D call. The CDR3 runs 13 residues. Germline CDR1 MNHNS, CDR2 SASEGT. V lost 6 bases and J 2 bases, leaving 10 bases between the germline ends. CDR3 in DNA: TGTGCCAGCAGGCTAGACGCGCAAGAGACCCAGTACTTC. It codes for CASRLDAQETQYF.

This clone was picked up one time. This chain connects TRBV12-5 to TRBJ1-4; D is possibly TRBD1 (5 bases). V dropped 6 bases and J dropped 13 bases, with 15 bases sitting between them. This CDR3 has 12 residues. In germline, CDR1 is LGHNT, CDR2 FRNRAP. CDR3 sequence reads: CASGLGPGRLFF. The CDR3 nucleotides are TGTGCTAGTGGCCTGGGACCGGGGAGACTGTTTTTT.

V and J are TRBV10-3 and TRBJ1-1; D is uncertain. With 8 bases removed from V and 5 bases from J, the gap between germline ends came to 9 bases. The germline gives CDR1 ENHRY, CDR2 SYGVKD. CDR3 size: 11 residues. The CDR3 nucleotides are TGTGCCATCGGGGAAGGGACTGAAGCTTTCTTT. It translates to CAIGEGTEAFF.

The gene calls are TRBV7-9 and TRBJ2-5; a possible D gene is TRBD2 (6 bases). This CDR3 contains 15 residues. V lost 5 bases, J lost 3 bases, and 16 bases lay in between. Germline V gene lookup returns CDR1 SEHNR and CDR2 FQNEAQ (reference sequence). CDR3 nucleotide sequence: TGTGCCAGCAGCCGGGAGCCGGCGAACAAAGAGACCCAGTACTTC. This translates into CASSREPANKETQYF.

This chain joins TRBV27 and TRBJ2-7, with D perhaps TRBD1 (5 bases). The germline CDR1 and CDR2 sequences are MNHEY and SMNVEV (reference sequence). The V end was cut by 5 bases, the J end by 9 bases, with 14 bases between. This CDR3 spans 12 amino acids. The CDR3 sequence is CASSDSRTMQYF. DNA of the CDR3: TGTGCCAGCAGTGATTCCCGGACAATGCAGTACTTC.

The chain is built from TRBV30 and TRBJ2-5; TRBD2 might be the D (6 bases). The CDR3 covers 13 residues. Trimming cost V 1 base and J 10 bases, with 16 bases left between them. Germline loops: CDR1 GTSNPN, CDR2 SVGIG (reference sequence). The CDR3 nucleotides read TGTGCCTGGAGTGCTTGGCCTCAGGAGGGCCAGTACTTC. Amino acids: CAWSAWPQEGQYF.

The count of this clone is one. V is TRBV30 and J is TRBJ1-6; TRBD1 might be the D (5 bases). CDR3 length: 18 amino acids. CDR1 is GTSNPN, CDR2 SVGIG, per germline (reference sequence). Trimming left V 3 bases short and J 0 bases short, with 18 bases between. CDR3 region: CAWRAMTVSSSYNSPLHF. The DNA for the CDR3 is TGTGCCTGGAGGGCAATGACAGTTTCTAGCTCCTATAATTCACCCCTCCACTTT.

The genes are TRBV11-2 and TRBJ2-2, with a tentative D call TRBD1 (6 bases). The germline gives CDR1 SGHAT, CDR2 FQNNGV. The CDR3 consists of 16 residues. The V gene lost 2 bases and the J gene lost 5 bases, with 15 bases spanning the gap. CDR3 sequence reads: CASSLRWGRGTGELFF. The CDR3 region has the DNA TGTGCCAGCAGCTTAAGGTGGGGGCGTGGTACCGGGGAGCTGTTTTTT.

The chain links TRBV11-2 to TRBJ2-2; perhaps TRBD2 as D (6 bases). The CDR3 loop spans 16 amino acids. Germline lookup yields CDR1 SGHAT and CDR2 FQNNGV. The V end lost 1 base, the J end lost 3 bases, and 12 bases lay between the germline ends. For the CDR3, the DNA is TGTGCCAGCAGCTTAGCGCGGGGCGGGGACACCGGGGAGCTGTTTTTT. Translated: CASSLARGGDTGELFF.

The chain uses TRBV4-1 and TRBJ2-4, with D perhaps TRBD1 or TRBD2 (5 bases each). From germline, CDR1 is MGHRA and CDR2 YSYEKL. Trimming took off 4 bases at V and 0 bases at J, with 13 bases between the two ends. The CDR3 has 16 residues. The CDR3 DNA is TGCGCCAGCAGCCGCACGGGACCCCTAGCCAAAAACATTCAGTACTTC. Translation gives CASSRTGPLAKNIQYF.

The gene calls are TRBV25-1 and TRBJ1-1; D not certain. The CDR3 loop spans 16 amino acids. V lost 4 bases, J lost 6 bases, and 21 bases lay in between. Germline-derived CDR1 and CDR2 are MGHDK and SYGVNS. As DNA, the CDR3 is TGTGCCAGCAGTGCAGCGGGTCTTGCTCCCTCCGCTGAAGCTTTCTTT. The encoded protein is CASSAAGLAPSAEAFF.

CDR3 DNA: TGTGCCAGCAGCTTAGCCCCGACAGGTCTCTCTGGAAACACCATATATTTT. Translating it yields CASSLAPTGLSGNTIYF. V and J are TRBV7-6 and TRBJ1-3; possibly TRBD1 for D (6 bases). V lost 0 bases, J lost 0 bases, and 12 bases lay in between. The CDR3 runs to 17 residues. The germline CDR1 and CDR2 sequences are SGHVS and FNYEAQ.

The chain recombines TRBV6-5 with TRBJ1-6; weak D call: TRBD1 (5 bases). Germline values: CDR1 MNHEY, CDR2 SVGAGI. The V and J ends lost 7 bases and 9 bases respectively, with 16 bases between them. This CDR3 comprises 14 residues. The CDR3 region has the DNA TGTGCCAGCACCCCGGGGGTTTTTGGTTCACCCCTCCACTTT. It encodes CASTPGVFGSPLHF.

The V gene is TRBV6-4, the J gene TRBJ1-5, with unresolved D. V lost 2 bases to trimming and J lost 2 bases, with 7 bases between them. The CDR3 sequence is 14 residues long. CDR1 MRHNA and CDR2 SNTAGT come from the germline V gene. CDR3 amino acids: CASSDEEGNQPQHF. CDR3 DNA sequence: TGTGCCAGCAGTGACGAGGAGGGCAATCAGCCCCAGCATTTT.

The CDR3 nucleotides read TGTGCCAGCAGTGAGTCCCGGTTGGGCAATCAGCCCCAGCATTTT. Amino acids: CASSESRLGNQPQHF. The J gene is TRBJ1-5, the V gene TRBV6-1, with unresolved D. Germline V lookup: CDR1 MNHNS, CDR2 SASEGT. CDR3 size: 15 residues. V was pared by 3 bases and J by 2 bases, with 11 bases between.

The chain employs TRBV19 and TRBJ1-1, with D perhaps TRBD1 (5 bases). Germline V gives CDR1 LNHDA, CDR2 SQIVND (reference sequence). The CDR3 is 15 residues long. Trimming shortened V by 3 bases and J by 1 base, and 12 bases separated the two germline ends. The CDR3 reads CASSIQGKKNTEAFF. CDR3 DNA: TGTGCCAGTAGTATCCAGGGAAAGAAGAACACTGAAGCTTTCTTT. The variable domain in full, completed from reference TRBV19 and TRBJ1-1, reads DGGITQSPKYLFRKEGQNVTLSCEQNLNHDAMYWYRQDPGQGLRLIYYSQIVNDFQKGDIAEGYSVSREKKESFPLTVTSAQKNPTAFYLCASSIQGKKNTEAFFGQGTRLTVV.

In this sample, this clone turned up once. The chain is built from TRBV19 and TRBJ2-7, with D perhaps TRBD2 (5 bases). Germline V gene lookup returns CDR1 LNHDA and CDR2 SQIVND (reference sequence). The V gene lost 5 bases and the J gene lost 4 bases, with 12 bases spanning the gap. This CDR3 comprises 13 residues. The CDR3 protein is CASSLSGEYEQYF. For the CDR3, the DNA is TGTGCCAGTAGTCTAAGCGGAGAGTACGAGCAGTACTTC.

The chain combines TRBV7-2 with TRBJ1-2; 8 bases line up with TRBD1. Germline CDR1 and CDR2: SGHTA and FQGNSA. Trimming cost V 1 base and J 13 bases; bases outside gene matches: 11. CDR3 length equals 14 residues. The CDR3 DNA reads as TGTGCCAGCAGCTTAGGTCCGGGACAGGAACGCCCCACCTTC. Translation: CASSLGPGQERPTF. Full variable domain (rest looked up from reference TRBV7-2 and TRBJ1-2): GAGVSQSPSNKVTEKGKDVELRCDPISGHTALYWYRQSLGQGLEFLIYFQGNSAPDKSGLPSDRFSAERTGGSVSTLTIQRTQQEDSAVYLCASSLGPGQERPTFGSGTRLTVV.

V and J are TRBV5-1 and TRBJ2-5, with D tentatively TRBD1 or TRBD2 (5 bases each). The V gene lost 5 bases and the J gene lost 5 bases, with 16 bases spanning the gap. Germline lookup yields CDR1 SGHRS and CDR2 YFSETQ. CDR3 length: 14 residues. The chain's CDR3 is CASRSGTTWETQYF. In DNA, the CDR3 is TGCGCCAGCAGATCCGGGACGACTTGGGAGACCCAGTACTTC.